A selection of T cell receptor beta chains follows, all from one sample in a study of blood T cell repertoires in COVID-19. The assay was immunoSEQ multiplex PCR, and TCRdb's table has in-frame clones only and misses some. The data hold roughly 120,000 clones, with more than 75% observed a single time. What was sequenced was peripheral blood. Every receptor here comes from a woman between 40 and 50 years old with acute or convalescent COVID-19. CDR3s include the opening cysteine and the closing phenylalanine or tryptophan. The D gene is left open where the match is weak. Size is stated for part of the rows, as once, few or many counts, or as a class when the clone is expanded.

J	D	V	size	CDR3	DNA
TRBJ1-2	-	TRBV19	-	CASSRQATNYGYTF	TGTGCCAGTAGTCGACAGGCAACTAACTATGGCTACACCTTC
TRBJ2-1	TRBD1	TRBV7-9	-	CASSLNRGASNEQFF	TGTGCCAGCAGCCTAAACAGGGGGGCTAGCAATGAGCAGTTCTTC
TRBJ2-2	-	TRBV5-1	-	CASSTGVAGELFF	TGCGCCAGCAGCACCGGAGTTGCCGGGGAGCTGTTTTTT
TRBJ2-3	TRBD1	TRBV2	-	CASSQGALLSTDTQYF	TGTGCCAGCAGCCAGGGGGCCCTCCTTAGCACAGATACGCAGTATTTT
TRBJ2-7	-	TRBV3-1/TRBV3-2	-	CASSQVQYEQYF	TGTGCCAGCAGCCAAGTACAATACGAGCAGTACTTC
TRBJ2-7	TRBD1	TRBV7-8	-	CASSLATGTGAPYEQYF	TGTGCCAGCAGCTTAGCGACCGGGACAGGGGCCCCCTACGAGCAGTACTTC
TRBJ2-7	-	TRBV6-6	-	CASRFSLAYEQYF	TGTGCCAGCCGATTCAGTCTAGCCTACGAGCAGTACTTC
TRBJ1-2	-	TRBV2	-	CASSEVTRGYGYTF	TGTGCCAGCAGTGAAGTCACAAGGGGCTATGGCTACACCTTC
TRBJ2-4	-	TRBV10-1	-	CASSDPTDLAKNIQYF	TGCGCCAGCAGTGACCCGACAGATTTAGCCAAAAACATTCAGTACTTC
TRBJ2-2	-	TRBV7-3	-	CASSRSLKGAGELFF	TGTGCCAGCAGCCGGTCCCTCAAAGGGGCCGGGGAGCTGTTTTTT
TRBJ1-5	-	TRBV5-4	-	CASSLMGGGQPQHF	TGTGCCAGCAGCTTAATGGGGGGAGGACAGCCCCAGCATTTT
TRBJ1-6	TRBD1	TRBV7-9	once	CASSTDRDRGIYNSPLHF	TGTGCCAGCAGCACAGACCGGGACAGGGGCATCTATAATTCACCCCTCCACTTT
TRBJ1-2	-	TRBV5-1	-	CASSFKGESGYTF	TGCGCCAGCAGCTTCAAGGGGGAAAGCGGCTACACCTTC
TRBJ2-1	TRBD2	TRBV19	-	CASSIGAGGLNEQFF	TGTGCCAGTAGTATAGGAGCGGGGGGATTAAATGAGCAGTTCTTC
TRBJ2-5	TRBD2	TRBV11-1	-	CASSLAPGLPQETQYF	TGTGCCAGCAGCTTAGCTCCGGGACTACCTCAAGAGACCCAGTACTTC
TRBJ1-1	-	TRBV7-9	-	CASSLGKGEVDTEAFF	TGTGCCAGCAGCTTAGGAAAGGGGGAAGTTGACACTGAAGCTTTCTTT
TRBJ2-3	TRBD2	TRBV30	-	CAWRQLGSGATDTQYF	TGTGCCTGGAGACAACTAGGGAGCGGGGCGACAGATACGCAGTATTTT
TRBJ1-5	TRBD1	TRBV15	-	CATSLYRGTNQPQHF	TGTGCCACCAGCCTTTACAGGGGGACCAATCAGCCCCAGCATTTT
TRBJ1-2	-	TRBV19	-	CASSMRARGGDYGYTF	TGTGCCAGTAGTATGAGGGCCAGGGGTGGCGACTATGGCTACACCTTC
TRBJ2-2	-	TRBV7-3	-	CASSVTRTGELFF	TGTGCCAGCAGCGTTACTAGAACCGGGGAGCTGTTTTTT
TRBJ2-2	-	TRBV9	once	CASSVVGDTGELFF	TGTGCCAGCAGCGTAGTCGGGGACACCGGGGAGCTGTTTTTT
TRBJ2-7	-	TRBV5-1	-	CASSFANPGMYEQYF	TGCGCCAGCAGCTTTGCGAACCCAGGGATGTACGAGCAGTACTTC
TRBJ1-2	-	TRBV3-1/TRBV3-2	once	CASSPRRFYGYTF	TGTGCCAGCAGCCCCCGGAGATTCTATGGCTACACCTTC
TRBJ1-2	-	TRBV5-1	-	CASSLAGLGAMGYTF	TGCGCCAGCAGCTTGGCCGGTTTAGGGGCTATGGGCTACACCTTC
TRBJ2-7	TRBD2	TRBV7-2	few	CASSHRTSGGTTYEQYF	TGTGCCAGCAGCCATAGGACTAGCGGGGGGACCACCTACGAGCAGTACTTC
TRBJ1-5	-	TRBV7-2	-	CASSLARVIRQPQHF	TGTGCCAGCAGCTTAGCCAGGGTAATTCGGCAGCCCCAGCATTTT
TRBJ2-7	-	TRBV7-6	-	CASSLAPYSSGEQYF	TGTGCCAGCAGCTTAGCCCCCTACAGCTCGGGGGAGCAGTACTTC
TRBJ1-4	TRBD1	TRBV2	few	CASKGQSANEKLFF	TGTGCCAGCAAGGGACAGTCGGCTAATGAAAAACTGTTTTTT
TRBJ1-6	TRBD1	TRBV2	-	CASRRTGSHNSPLHF	TGTGCCAGCAGGAGGACAGGGAGCCATAATTCACCCCTCCACTTT
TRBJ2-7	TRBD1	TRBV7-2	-	CASSPGTGNHEQYF	TGTGCCAGCAGCCCCGGGACAGGGAACCACGAGCAGTACTTC
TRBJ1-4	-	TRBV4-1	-	CASSQDDRYNEKLFF	TGCGCCAGCAGCCAAGACGACAGATATAATGAAAAACTGTTTTTT
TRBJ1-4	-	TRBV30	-	CAWSSRTTTNEKLFF	TGTGCCTGGAGTTCGAGGACAACAACTAATGAAAAACTGTTTTTT
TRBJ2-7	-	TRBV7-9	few	CASSLGGTSYEQYF	TGTGCCAGCAGCTTAGGGGGGACATCCTACGAGCAGTACTTC
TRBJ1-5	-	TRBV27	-	CASSLLSGRGGNQPQHF	TGTGCCAGCAGTTTGTTATCAGGCAGGGGTGGCAATCAGCCCCAGCATTTT
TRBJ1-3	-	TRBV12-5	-	CASGLGSAGNTIYF	TGTGCTAGTGGTTTGGGATCGGCTGGAAACACCATATATTTT
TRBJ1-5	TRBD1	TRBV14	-	CASSQLGQGNQPQHF	TGTGCCAGCAGCCAATTGGGACAGGGCAATCAGCCCCAGCATTTT
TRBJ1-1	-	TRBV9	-	CASSGGIKPNTEAFF	TGTGCCAGCAGCGGAGGGATTAAACCGAACACTGAAGCTTTCTTT
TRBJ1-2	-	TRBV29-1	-	CSVGQGLYGYTF	TGCAGCGTTGGTCAGGGACTCTATGGCTACACCTTC
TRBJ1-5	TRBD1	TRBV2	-	CASRERTGADQPQHF	TGTGCCAGCAGAGAGAGGACAGGCGCCGATCAGCCCCAGCATTTT
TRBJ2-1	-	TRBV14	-	CASSQWGRGNEQFF	TGTGCCAGCAGCCAATGGGGCAGGGGCAATGAGCAGTTCTTC
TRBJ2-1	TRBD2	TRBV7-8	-	CASRGVGLAGFEQFF	TGTGCCAGCAGGGGGGTGGGACTAGCGGGTTTTGAGCAGTTCTTC
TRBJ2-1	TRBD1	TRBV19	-	CASRDRGLYNEQFF	TGTGCCAGTAGAGACAGGGGTCTCTACAATGAGCAGTTCTTC
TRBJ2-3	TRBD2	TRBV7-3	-	CASRAGGSTDTQYF	TGTGCCAGCAGGGCGGGGGGCAGCACAGATACGCAGTATTTT
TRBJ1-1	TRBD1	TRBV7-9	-	CASSPGQANTEAFF	TGTGCCAGCAGCCCAGGACAGGCGAACACTGAAGCTTTCTTT
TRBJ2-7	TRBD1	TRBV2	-	CASRWTGLEQYF	TGTGCCAGCAGATGGACAGGGTTGGAGCAGTACTTC
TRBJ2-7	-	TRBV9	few	CASSPRQVQGEQYF	TGTGCCAGCAGCCCCAGACAGGTCCAGGGCGAGCAGTACTTC
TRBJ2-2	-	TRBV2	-	CASSARDTYTGELFF	TGTGCCAGCAGTGCCCGGGACACCTACACCGGGGAGCTGTTTTTT
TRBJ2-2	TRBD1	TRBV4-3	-	CASSPSLDRRNTGELFF	TGCGCCAGCAGCCCCTCCTTGGACAGGCGGAACACCGGGGAGCTGTTTTTT
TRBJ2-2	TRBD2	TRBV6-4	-	CASRSTSGATGELFF	TGTGCCAGCAGATCGACTAGCGGGGCCACCGGGGAGCTGTTTTTT
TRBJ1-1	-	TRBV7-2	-	CASSLGQNTEAFF	TGTGCCAGCAGCTTGGGGCAGAACACTGAAGCTTTCTTT
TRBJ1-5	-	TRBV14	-	CASSQDLSRNQPQHF	TGTGCCAGCAGCCAAGATCTGAGTCGAAATCAGCCCCAGCATTTT
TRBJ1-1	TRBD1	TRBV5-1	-	CASSIRGQINTEAFF	TGCGCCAGCAGCATTCGGGGACAGATTAACACTGAAGCTTTCTTT
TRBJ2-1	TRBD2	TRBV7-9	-	CASSGGLAGGYNEQFF	TGTGCCAGCAGCGGAGGACTAGCGGGGGGCTACAATGAGCAGTTCTTC
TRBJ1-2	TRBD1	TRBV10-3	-	CAISESGTGDYGYTF	TGTGCCATCAGTGAGTCGGGGACAGGGGACTATGGCTACACCTTC
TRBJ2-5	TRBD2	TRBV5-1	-	CASSMGGLPGQETQYF	TGCGCCAGCAGCATGGGGGGACTACCTGGCCAAGAGACCCAGTACTTC